These T cell receptor beta chains were read from a single sample in a study of T-cell memory formation after mild COVID-19. TCRdb used MiXCR to reprocess the 5' RACE reads, holding one entry per CDR3 protein. The sample records about 150,000 distinct CDR3 sequences, about a third being singletons. Sequencing used PBMCs or a T cell subset sorted from them (not recorded which). Receptors originate from an adult woman who had mild COVID-19 (a few samples of this study predate the infection). Cell type and time point are not known. The CDR3 runs from the conserved cysteine through the conserved F or W. D genes are given only for firm matches. Only part of the rows carry a size: once, few, many, or a class if the clone is expanded.

V gene	D gene	clone size	J gene	CDR3 protein	CDR3 DNA
TRBV4-2	NA	few	TRBJ2-5	CASSQDPARRQETQYF	TGTGCCAGCAGCCAAGATCCGGCACGGCGGCAAGAGACCCAGTACTTC
TRBV7-3	NA	NA	TRBJ2-5	CASSTLGPGETQYF	TGTGCCAGCAGCACCCTGGGGCCAGGGGAGACCCAGTACTTC
TRBV7-9	NA	NA	TRBJ2-1	CASSLVSGRGAWSYNEQFF	TGTGCCAGCAGCTTAGTGTCCGGTCGAGGGGCTTGGTCCTACAATGAGCAGTTCTTC
TRBV7-9	NA	few	TRBJ2-7	CASSAGQSEQYF	TGTGCCAGCAGCGCAGGACAGTCCGAGCAGTACTTC
TRBV20-1	NA	few	TRBJ2-3	CSARDNKPGGTQYF	TGCAGTGCTAGAGATAACAAGCCCGGGGGTACGCAGTATTTT
TRBV12-3/TRBV12-4	NA	few	TRBJ2-2	CASSLWQITGELFF	TGTGCCAGCAGTTTATGGCAAATCACCGGGGAGCTGTTTTTT
TRBV6-6	NA	NA	TRBJ1-4	CASSWQGDSEKLFF	TGTGCCAGCAGTTGGCAGGGAGACAGTGAAAAACTGTTTTTT
TRBV2	TRBD1	few	TRBJ2-7	CASSSDRAYEQYF	TGTGCCAGCAGTTCCGACAGGGCCTACGAGCAGTACTTC
TRBV24-1	NA	many	TRBJ2-5	CATAWGGQGSKETQYF	TGTGCCACCGCCTGGGGGGGCCAGGGGTCCAAAGAGACCCAGTACTTC
TRBV24-1	NA	few	TRBJ2-3	CATSDPGEADTQYF	TGTGCCACCAGTGATCCGGGAGAGGCGGATACGCAGTATTTT
TRBV19	TRBD2	NA	TRBJ2-1	CASTPRGGAGTNEQFF	TGTGCCAGTACTCCCCGGGGGGGGGCCGGGACCAATGAGCAGTTCTTC
TRBV15	TRBD1	few	TRBJ1-2	CATSPRQGTFYGYTF	TGTGCCACCAGCCCCCGACAGGGGACATTCTATGGCTACACCTTC
TRBV2	NA	few	TRBJ2-6	CASSKIGTASGANVLTF	TGTGCCAGCAGTAAGATCGGGACCGCCTCTGGGGCCAACGTCCTGACTTTC
TRBV4-2	TRBD1	few	TRBJ1-6	CASSQDVGTGGSPLHF	TGTGCCAGCAGCCAAGATGTAGGGACAGGGGGCTCACCCCTCCACTTT
TRBV15	TRBD1	few	TRBJ2-7	CATSRQGASEQYF	TGTGCCACCAGCAGGCAGGGGGCTAGCGAGCAGTACTTC
TRBV29-1	NA	NA	TRBJ2-7	CSVERLLPGEQYF	TGCAGCGTTGAAAGGCTACTCCCAGGCGAGCAGTACTTC
TRBV6-1	NA	NA	TRBJ2-7	CASSAADGPYEQYF	TGTGCCAGCAGTGCGGCGGACGGGCCCTACGAGCAGTACTTC
TRBV20-1	NA	NA	TRBJ2-7	CSARAAWGSSYEQYF	TGCAGTGCTAGAGCCGCCTGGGGCAGCTCCTACGAGCAGTACTTC
TRBV5-1	NA	NA	TRBJ1-2	CASSLSTANYGYTF	TGCGCCAGCAGCTTGTCGACAGCAAACTATGGCTACACCTTC
TRBV7-6	TRBD1	few	TRBJ1-1	CASSSDRGHTEAFF	TGTGCCAGCAGCTCGGACAGGGGGCACACTGAAGCTTTCTTT
TRBV12-3/TRBV12-4	NA	many	TRBJ2-3	CASTRGMDTQYF	TGTGCCAGCACCAGAGGGATGGATACGCAGTATTTT
TRBV20-1	NA	NA	TRBJ2-1	CSGTAGVEQFF	TGCAGTGGCACGGCGGGCGTGGAGCAGTTCTTC
TRBV7-9	NA	NA	TRBJ2-1	CASSPIGREQFF	TGTGCCAGCAGCCCCATAGGTAGAGAGCAGTTCTTC
TRBV7-3	NA	few	TRBJ2-1	CASGTGPDEQFF	TGTGCCAGCGGAACAGGGCCCGATGAGCAGTTCTTC
TRBV9	NA	NA	TRBJ2-1	CASSAYSNEQFF	TGTGCCAGCAGCGCGTACAGTAATGAGCAGTTCTTC
TRBV30	NA	NA	TRBJ2-1	CAWSYGHYNEQFF	TGTGCCTGGAGTTACGGCCACTACAATGAGCAGTTCTTC
TRBV5-1	TRBD1	NA	TRBJ1-2	CASSLELDRPTGYTF	TGCGCCAGCAGCTTGGAATTGGACAGGCCGACTGGCTACACCTTC